This TCR beta chain was sequenced in a study of cytomegalovirus exposure and HLA in healthy donors. Of note for this clone: What it binds is not known.

The CDR3 extends over 16 amino acids. Germline CDR1 and CDR2: LGHNA and YSLEER. Unmatched junction bases numbered 6, after V lost 1 base and J lost 0 bases. The PCR contained 60 Vbeta and 13 Jbeta primers. Assay: immunoSEQ multiplex PCR; the TCRdb copy retains only in-frame clones and omits some. Its clone listing holds tens of thousands of clones. The study, taken as a whole, reports: In an earlier analysis, in 620 or so donors, most V segments appeared productive either ~87% or ~30% of the time. Associated with cytomegalovirus, according to the listing, were 164 TCR beta chains. Immune exposure information available was restricted to CMV serostatus. Per a later analysis, HLA-associated TCR beta chains showed more clonal expansion than other, equally common TCR beta chains.

The chain links TRBV4-3 to TRBJ2-7; 7 bases are a match to TRBD2. Sequenced: PBMCs. This receptor was obtained from a female donor in good health and CMV-seronegative. CDR3 sequence: CASSQVGGGRSYEQYF. The CDR3 nucleotides read TGCGCCAGCAGCCAAGTTGGCGGGGGTCGCTCCTACGAGCAGTACTTC.